This entry lists 24 T cell receptor beta chains sequenced from one sample in a study of blood T cells in healthy people across ages. Primers used in a second PCR of roughly 6 to 11 cycles were a sample-barcoded 5' primer and a J-beta primer mix. TCRdb reprocessed the 5' RACE reads via MiXCR and lists one record per CDR3 protein. This table holds 1.5 million or so distinct CDR3 sequences, roughly 45% found once. Sequencing used blood. The source of these receptors is a woman aged 18-29 years in good health.

V and J are TRBV9 and TRBJ1-1; 10 bases match TRBD1. The end of the DNA aligns better with TRBJ1-6, so the J call may be wrong. The CDR3 is 12 amino acids. Germline lookup yields CDR1 SGDLS and CDR2 YYNGEE. The CDR3 here is CASSVGDRGLHF. DNA of the CDR3: TGTGCCAGCAGCGTGGGGGACAGGGGACTCCACTTT.

The chain joins TRBV3-1 to TRBJ2-1, with D perhaps TRBD2 (6 bases). Germline lookup yields CDR1 LGHDT and CDR2 YNNKEL (reference sequence). Trimming took 4 bases from V and 5 from J, leaving 12 bases between them. This CDR3 is 14 amino acids long. CDR3 nucleotides: TGTGCCAGCAGCCCTTGGACGGGAGACAATGAGCAGTTCTTC. Amino acids: CASSPWTGDNEQFF.

The chain joins TRBV15 to TRBJ2-7; TRBD1 agrees at 8 bases. CDR3 length: 15 residues. Germline-derived CDR1 and CDR2 are LNHNV and YYDKDF (reference sequence). Trimming cost V 5 bases and J 5 bases; bases outside gene matches: 11. The CDR3 DNA reads as TGTGCCACCAGCGGTTCCGGACAGGGTAGGAACGAGCAGTACTTC. Amino acids: CATSGSGQGRNEQYF.

This clonotype has more than one count but fewer than ten. The V gene is TRBV25-1, the J gene TRBJ2-1; possible D gene TRBD2, 6 bases. The CDR3 runs 15 residues. Trimming removed 3 bases at V and 9 bases at J, with 18 bases between. From germline, CDR1 is MGHDK and CDR2 SYGVNS. The CDR3 DNA reads TGTGCCAGCAGTGAGAAGGGACTGTTGCCATCTGAGCAGTTCTTC. The encoded protein is CASSEKGLLPSEQFF.

This clonotype appeared a few times. J is TRBJ2-3 and V is TRBV6-6; no reliable D call. V was trimmed by 6 bases and J by 1 base, leaving 11 bases between them. The CDR3 runs 14 residues. Per germline, CDR1 MNHNY and CDR2 SVGAGI (reference sequence). This chain's CDR3 is CASRNTDGTDTQYF. CDR3 in DNA: TGTGCCAGCAGGAATACTGATGGCACAGATACGCAGTATTTT.

The sample holds many counts of this clonotype. V gene TRBV4-1 combines with J gene TRBJ1-6; 8 bases map to TRBD1. CDR1 and CDR2 from the germline V gene are MGHRA and YSYEKL. CDR3 length equals 16 residues. Trimming removed 8 bases from V and 4 bases from J; junction bases left unmatched: 10. The CDR3 DNA reads as TGCGCCAGCCGAGGAAACAGGGGGATTTATAATTCACCCCTCCACTTT. This encodes CASRGNRGIYNSPLHF.

V is TRBV7-9 and J is TRBJ2-1; 9 nucleotides line up with TRBD2. V lost 2 bases to trimming and J lost 8 bases; unmatched junction nucleotides: 13. CDR3 length equals 17 residues. Germline CDR1 reads SEHNR; CDR2 reads FQNEAQ (reference sequence). CDR3 amino acids: CASSLKMGGGRAHEQFF. CDR3 bases: TGTGCCAGCAGCTTAAAGATGGGTGGCGGGAGGGCCCATGAGCAGTTCTTC.

This rearrangement joins TRBV7-2 to TRBJ2-1; D remains ambiguous. Germline values: CDR1 SGHTA, CDR2 FQGNSA. V was clipped by 1 base and J by 9 bases, with 16 bases between them. The CDR3 has 15 amino acids. CDR3 nucleotide sequence: TGTGCCAGCAGCTTAGTCGATCTATTGGGCATTGAGCAGTTCTTC. Translation gives CASSLVDLLGIEQFF.

This clonotype was seen a handful of times. This chain uses TRBV6-2 or TRBV6-3 with TRBJ2-7; TRBD1 aligns across 8 bases. The junction had 9 bases not matched to a gene; V was cut back by 6 bases and J by 5 bases. Germline CDR1 reads MNHEY; CDR2 reads SVGEGT. The CDR3 has 14 residues. The CDR3 region is CASSWIGQGHEQYF. In DNA, the CDR3 is TGTGCCAGCAGCTGGATCGGACAGGGCCACGAGCAGTACTTC.

As to this clonotype: A junction boundary mismatches the germline segment, possibly from a read error. The chain recombines TRBV6-4 with TRBJ1-6; TRBD1 might be the D (5 bases). Germline lookup yields CDR1 MRHNA and CDR2 SNTAGT. The CDR3 length is 15 residues. CDR3 DNA sequence: TGTGCCAGCAGTGACTCGGCGGGGCGATATTCACCCCCCCACTTT. The encoded protein is CASSDSAGRYSPPHF.

This clonotype showed up just a few times. This chain links TRBV6-5 with TRBJ2-5; either TRBD1 or TRBD2 may supply D (5 bases each). V was shortened by 0 bases and J by 5 bases, with 7 bases between the two germline ends. This CDR3 has 13 amino acids. Per germline, CDR1 MNHEY and CDR2 SVGAGI. DNA of the CDR3: TGTGCCAGCAGTTACTCAGAGGGGGAGACCCAGTACTTC. Residues: CASSYSEGETQYF.

V usage is TRBV20-1 and J usage is TRBJ1-5; maybe TRBD1 (6 bases). The CDR3 covers 15 residues. Trimming pared 6 bases from V and 2 bases from J, leaving 17 bases between. CDR1 is DFQATT and CDR2 is SNEGSKA in the germline V gene (reference sequence). CDR3 region: CSASQGLRGNQPQHF. CDR3 DNA sequence: TGCAGTGCATCACAGGGCTTAAGGGGCAATCAGCCCCAGCATTTT.

This chain links TRBV2 with TRBJ2-1, with 8 bases fitting TRBD2. V gave up 6 bases and J gave up 5 bases; unmatched junction bases: 9. The CDR3 is 15 residues long. Germline CDR1 SNHLY, CDR2 FYNNEI. This CDR3 is CASRYRAGDNNEQFF. The CDR3 coding sequence is TGTGCCAGCAGATATCGAGCGGGGGATAACAATGAGCAGTTCTTC.

This chain uses TRBV4-1 with TRBJ2-1; TRBD2 matches at 8 bases. CDR3 length equals 17 residues. CDR1 is MGHRA and CDR2 is YSYEKL in the germline V gene. Trimming cost V 6 bases and J 0 bases; bases outside gene matches: 10. The CDR3 coding sequence is TGCGCCAGCAGTCCCGACTTCCTAGCGGGCTCCTACAATGAGCAGTTCTTC. This translates into CASSPDFLAGSYNEQFF.

The rearrangement links TRBV4-1 to TRBJ2-1; 9 nucleotides align to TRBD2. CDR1 and CDR2 (germline): MGHRA, YSYEKL. CDR3 length: 17 residues. J was trimmed by 5 bases and V by 3 bases; bases with no gene match: 11. CDR3: CASSHTLAGVGNNEQFF. The CDR3 region has the DNA TGCGCCAGCAGCCACACCTTAGCGGGAGTCGGTAACAATGAGCAGTTCTTC.

This chain uses TRBV6-6 with TRBJ1-1; D remains ambiguous. The CDR3 extends over 11 amino acids. The V end was cut by 9 bases, the J end by 3 bases, with 8 bases between. CDR1 is MNHNY and CDR2 is SVGAGI in the germline V gene (reference sequence). CDR3 sequence: CASEVDTEAFF. In DNA form, the CDR3 reads TGTGCCAGTGAGGTGGACACTGAAGCTTTCTTT.

This clonotype was seen a few times. This chain links TRBV20-1 with TRBJ2-1; D call uncertain. The V and J ends lost 1 base and 0 bases respectively, with 10 bases between them. The CDR3 contains 15 residues. Germline CDR1 DFQATT, CDR2 SNEGSKA (reference sequence). CDR3 residues: CSARAWRSSYNEQFF. Written as DNA, the CDR3 is TGCAGTGCTAGAGCCTGGCGCTCCTCCTACAATGAGCAGTTCTTC.

There are a few counts of this clonotype. The chain combines TRBV12-3 or TRBV12-4 with TRBJ2-5; possible D gene TRBD2, 5 bases. The J call is uncertain, as TRBJ2-7 better fits the DNA end. CDR3 length: 14 residues. CDR3 sequence (DNA): TGTGCCAGCAGTTTAGCTAGCGCCTCTAACGAGCAGTACTTC. It encodes CASSLASASNEQYF.

The chain joins TRBV7-2 to TRBJ2-1, with 9 bases matching TRBD2. The CDR3 covers 17 residues. Germline CDR1 is SGHTA and CDR2 is FQGNSA. The junction had 9 bases not matched to a gene; V was cut back by 0 bases and J by 6 bases. The CDR3 DNA reads as TGTGCCAGCAGCTTAGCCAACTCCGCGGGGGGGGTCAATGAGCAGTTCTTC. Amino acid sequence: CASSLANSAGGVNEQFF.

The genes are TRBV7-2 and TRBJ2-1; D unclear. CDR1 SGHTA and CDR2 FQGNSA come from the germline V gene. Trimming stripped 7 bases from V and 4 bases from J, with 8 bases between. The CDR3 consists of 12 residues. The CDR3 DNA follows: TGTGCCAGCACCATTCCGTACAATGAGCAGTTCTTC. It yields the protein CASTIPYNEQFF.

This clonotype occurred a few times. V gene TRBV3-1 combines with J gene TRBJ2-1; D not resolved. Trimming stripped 2 bases from V and 10 bases from J, with 6 bases between. Looked up from germline, CDR1 is LGHDT and CDR2 is YNNKEL (reference sequence). The length of the CDR3 is 11 residues. The CDR3 here is CASSQNSEQFF. CDR3 coding DNA: TGTGCCAGCAGCCAAAACTCGGAGCAGTTCTTC.

CDR3 bases: TGCAGTGCGTCGGGACTAGCGGGGGGAGCCTCCTACACAGATACGCAGTATTTT. Amino acid sequence: CSASGLAGGASYTDTQYF. The chain employs TRBV20-1 and TRBJ2-3, with 15 bases identical to TRBD2. The CDR3 is 18 amino acids. V lost 6 bases to trimming and J lost 2 bases; unmatched junction nucleotides: 12. Germline V CDR1 and CDR2: DFQATT, SNEGSKA (reference sequence).

The chain has TRBV10-3 and TRBJ1-5; D gene uncertain. CDR3 length: 14 amino acids. Between the trimmed V and J ends, which lost 0 bases and 5 bases, there was a span of 8 bases. Germline V lookup: CDR1 ENHRY, CDR2 SYGVKD. The CDR3, as DNA: TGTGCCATCAGTGAGTCGGCTTTACATCAGCCCCAGCATTTT. Translating it yields CAISESALHQPQHF.

This clonotype has a handful of counts. This chain links TRBV12-3 or TRBV12-4 with TRBJ2-1; tentatively, D is TRBD1 (5 bases). Trimming stripped 6 bases from V and 0 bases from J, with 9 bases between. The CDR3 has 14 residues. In nucleotides, the CDR3 is TGTGCCAGCAGCAGACAGCCCTCCTACAATGAGCAGTTCTTC. It translates to CASSRQPSYNEQFF.